Presented here are 27 T cell receptor beta chains from one specimen sequenced in a study of shared clonotypes between healthy human individuals. Assay used: immunoSEQ multiplex PCR; TCRdb lists only in-frame clones, some missing. The sample comprises some 2.4 million clones, over 85% of which are singletons, and 0.36% rests with the top ten. Sequencing was done on a sample of naive CD4+ T cells from PBMCs. The subset: CD45RA+ positively selected. These receptors were collected from a man aged 18 to 30 in good health. Some clones in this sample may be carry-over from other donors' samples.

This clone was seen just once. The sample holds other DNA sequences that translate to the same CDR3. The J gene is TRBJ2-5, the V gene TRBV5-1; tentatively, D is TRBD2 (5 bases). The germline gives CDR1 SGHRS, CDR2 YFSETQ. Trimming took 4 bases from V and 3 from J, leaving 16 bases between them. The CDR3 is made up of 15 amino acids. The CDR3 here is CASSPLVGGEETQYF. CDR3 DNA: TGCGCCAGCAGCCCCCTCGTCGGAGGAGAAGAGACCCAGTACTTC.

This chain connects TRBV28 to TRBJ2-1; possibly TRBD1 for D (5 bases). CDR1 and CDR2 (germline): MDHEN, SYDVKM. The length of the CDR3 is 13 residues. V was pared by 2 bases and J by 9 bases, with 11 bases between. CDR3 protein: CASSLGAIGEQFF. In nucleotides, the CDR3 is TGTGCCAGCAGTTTAGGGGCAATAGGTGAGCAGTTCTTC.

The V call is TRBV19, the J call TRBJ2-7, with TRBD1 matching 8 bases. J gave up 2 bases and V 8 bases, and 2 bases lay outside the gene matches. Germline loops: CDR1 LNHDA, CDR2 SQIVND (reference sequence). CDR3 length: 12 amino acids. CDR3 sequence reads: CASEDRAYEQYF. CDR3 in DNA: TGTGCCAGTGAGGACAGGGCCTACGAGCAGTACTTC.

Worth noting for this clone: This CDR3 is also generated by other DNA sequences in the sample. This chain connects TRBV28 to TRBJ2-3; TRBD2 matches at 10 bases. Germline CDR1 MDHEN, CDR2 SYDVKM. The CDR3 loop spans 15 amino acids. The trim removed 5 bases at V and 1 base at J, leaving 3 bases unmatched. The CDR3 region has the DNA TGTGCCAGCAGTCTAGCGGGGGAGGGCACAGATACGCAGTATTTT. Translation: CASSLAGEGTDTQYF.

This chain links TRBV6-1 with TRBJ2-3; TRBD2 agrees at 7 bases. V lost 4 bases and J lost 5; bases outside the gene matches: 3. Germline-derived CDR1 and CDR2 are MNHNS and SASEGT. The CDR3 contains 13 residues. The CDR3 DNA reads as TGTGCCAGCAGTGTTATAGCGGGAGATACGCAGTATTTT. Amino acids: CASSVIAGDTQYF.

This clone occurred once. This sequence joins TRBV10-2 and TRBJ2-7; D perhaps matches TRBD1 (6 bases). The V end lost 0 bases, the J end lost 3 bases, and 18 bases lay between the germline ends. The CDR3 is made up of 17 amino acids. The germline CDR1 and CDR2 sequences are WSHSY and SAAADI. CDR3 bases: TGCGCCAGCAGTGAGTCACAGGGAACCCCCGGGTTCTACGAGCAGTACTTC. Its translation: CASSESQGTPGFYEQYF.

The V and J genes are TRBV21-1 and TRBJ1-4. TRBV21-1 is a listed pseudogene. The CDR3 contains 14 residues. CDR3 region: CASSNGDWGEKLFF. The CDR3 DNA sequence: TGTGCCAGCAGTAATGGGGACTGGGGTGAAAAACTGTTTTTT.

The table lists this clone with a few counts. This sequence joins TRBV7-3 and TRBJ2-3; TRBD2 matches at 13 bases. Germline loops: CDR1 SGHTA, CDR2 FQGTGA. This CDR3 is built from 14 residues. J gave up 5 bases and V 5 bases, and 1 base lay outside the gene matches. CDR3 DNA sequence: TGTGCCAGCAGCCGACTAGCGGGAGGAGATACGCAGTATTTT. Protein sequence: CASSRLAGGDTQYF.

The rearrangement uses TRBV9 and TRBJ2-7, with 7 bases aligning to TRBD1. Trimming took 0 bases from V and 3 from J; bases not matched to a gene: 6. The CDR3 totals 15 residues. Looked up from germline, CDR1 is SGDLS and CDR2 is YYNGEE. This chain's CDR3 is CASSVAEGQNYEQYF. The DNA for the CDR3 is TGTGCCAGCAGCGTAGCTGAGGGACAGAACTACGAGCAGTACTTC.

CDR3 sequence: CASSTGGIEAFF. The CDR3 DNA follows: TGTGCCAGCTCAACAGGGGGCATTGAAGCTTTCTTT. This chain connects TRBV6-5 to TRBJ1-1, with 9 bases matching TRBD1. Per germline, CDR1 MNHEY and CDR2 SVGAGI. Unmatched junction bases numbered 5, after V lost 8 bases and J lost 7 bases. The CDR3 spans 12 residues.

This clone was picked up one time. CDR3 in amino acids: CASSDSFRAGSNYGYTF. CDR3 sequence (DNA): TGTGCCAGCAGTGACTCGTTTCGGGCAGGGAGTAACTATGGCTACACCTTC. The rearrangement uses TRBV6-4 and TRBJ1-2, with D possibly being TRBD1 (5 bases). Germline V gives CDR1 MRHNA, CDR2 SNTAGT. Trimming left V 0 bases short and J 1 base short, with 15 bases between. CDR3 size: 17 residues.

This clone was detected once. This chain connects TRBV21-1 to TRBJ2-7; the table calls TRBD2, which could not be checked here. TRBV21-1 is classified as a pseudogene. This CDR3 has 16 amino acids. CDR3 sequence (DNA): TGTGCCAGCAGCCGACTGCGTCCGGGAGCCTCCTACGAGCAGTACTTC. Encoded protein: CASSRLRPGASYEQYF.

V usage is TRBV18 and J usage is TRBJ1-1; the D is unclear. The length of the CDR3 is 12 residues. Germline V gives CDR1 KGHSH, CDR2 LQKENI. V was trimmed by 8 bases and J by 1 base, leaving 8 bases between them. In DNA form, the CDR3 reads TGTGCCAGCGCGACCGCGAACACTGAAGCTTTCTTT. Protein: CASATANTEAFF.

The V gene is TRBV5-1, the J gene TRBJ2-7, with 8 nucleotides matching TRBD2. The V gene's germline CDR1 is SGHRS and CDR2 YFSETQ. CDR3 length equals 13 residues. The V and J ends lost 6 bases and 3 bases, in that order; junction bases with no gene match: 5. CDR3 residues: CASTGLAGYEQYF. The DNA of the CDR3 is TGCGCCAGCACCGGGCTAGCGGGCTACGAGCAGTACTTC. Full variable domain (missing parts from reference TRBV5-1 and TRBJ2-7): KAGVTQTPRYLIKTRGQQVTLSCSPISGHRSVSWYQQTPGQGLQFLFEYFSETQRNKGNFPGRFSGRQFSNSRSEMNVSTLELGDSALYLCASTGLAGYEQYFGPGTRLTVT.

This clone was detected once. At the DNA level, this CDR3 is encoded by other sequences in the same sample as well. V and J are TRBV30 and TRBJ1-3; D is undetermined. The V gene lost 1 base and the J gene lost 3 bases, with 1 base spanning the gap. The CDR3 totals 11 residues. Germline V CDR1 and CDR2: GTSNPN, SVGIG (reference sequence). The CDR3, as DNA: TGTGCCTGGAGTGATGGAAACACCATATATTTT. As protein: CAWSDGNTIYF. The full variable domain, in which reference TRBV30 and TRBJ1-3 provide the parts outside the CDR3, is SQTIHQWPATLVQPVGSPLSLECTVEGTSNPNLYWYRQAAGRGLQLLFYSVGIGQISSEVPQNLSASRPQDRQFILSSKKLLLSDSGFYLCAWSDGNTIYFGEGSWLTVV.

The CDR3 DNA reads TGTGCCATCAGTACGCCTAGCAAAGGGAATGAGCAGTTCTTC. Residues: CAISTPSKGNEQFF. V and J are TRBV10-3 and TRBJ2-1, with a weak D call TRBD2 (5 bases). Per the germline V gene, CDR1 is ENHRY and CDR2 is SYGVKD. V was pared by 5 bases and J by 7 bases, with 15 bases between. This CDR3 region has 14 residues.

The rearrangement uses TRBV18 and TRBJ1-1, with D hard to call. The ends were cut back, 4 bases at V and 0 bases at J, with 9 bases in the middle. CDR1 is KGHSH and CDR2 is LQKENI in the germline V gene. CDR3 size: 14 residues. The CDR3 DNA is TGTGCCAGCTCACTCCCCATTATGAACACTGAAGCTTTCTTT. This sequence encodes CASSLPIMNTEAFF.

The chain recombines TRBV13 with TRBJ2-3; possibly TRBD1 for D (6 bases). The CDR3 contains 15 residues. Trimming removed 5 bases from V and 2 bases from J, with 14 bases in between. Germline V gives CDR1 PRHDT, CDR2 FYEKMQ (reference sequence). CDR3 sequence: CASSPSGQSTDTQYF. Written as DNA, the CDR3 is TGTGCCAGCAGCCCCTCGGGACAATCCACAGATACGCAGTATTTT.

The chain combines TRBV28 with TRBJ2-2; no clear D. Trimming took 4 bases from V and 6 from J, leaving 9 bases between them. The CDR3 has 13 residues. CDR1 is MDHEN, CDR2 SYDVKM, per germline. For the CDR3, the DNA is TGTGCCAGCAGTTATAGGGCCCCCGGGGAGCTGTTTTTT. This encodes CASSYRAPGELFF.

This clone has just a few counts. The CDR3 region is CASSVQREVFPQFF. The CDR3 nucleotides are TGTGCCAGTAGTGTCCAGCGGGAGGTATTCCCACAGTTCTTC. V gene TRBV19 combines with J gene TRBJ2-1; 9 nucleotides match TRBD2. This CDR3 region has 14 residues. J gave up 13 bases and V 5 bases, and 12 bases lay outside the gene matches. Germline CDR1 LNHDA, CDR2 SQIVND (reference sequence).

A note on this clone: Different DNA sequences within this sample yield the same CDR3. The V call is TRBV6-5, the J call TRBJ1-4; D unclear. V lost 0 bases, J lost 1 base, and 3 bases lay in between. The CDR3 sequence is 14 residues long. Germline-derived CDR1 and CDR2 are MNHEY and SVGAGI. Written as DNA, the CDR3 is TGTGCCAGCAGTTACTCGTTAACTAATGAAAAACTGTTTTTT. It yields the protein CASSYSLTNEKLFF.

The V and J genes are TRBV7-3 and TRBJ2-1; D is perhaps TRBD2 (6 bases). This CDR3 is 14 amino acids long. CDR1 SGHTA and CDR2 FQGTGA come from the germline V gene. Trimming removed 3 bases from V and 5 bases from J, with 11 bases in between. The CDR3 DNA sequence: TGTGCCAGCAGCTTCCTAGGGGAGGACAATGAGCAGTTCTTC. Translation gives CASSFLGEDNEQFF. Combining the CDR3 with reference TRBV7-3 and TRBJ2-1 gives the whole variable domain GAGVSQTPSNKVTEKGKYVELRCDPISGHTALYWYRQSLGQGPEFLIYFQGTGAADDSGLPNDRFFAVRPEGSVSTLKIQRTERGDSAVYLCASSFLGEDNEQFFGPGTRLTVL.

The chain recombines TRBV9 with TRBJ2-1, with TRBD2 matching over 7 bases. In germline, CDR1 is SGDLS, CDR2 YYNGEE. The CDR3 is made up of 16 amino acids. The V gene end was trimmed by 3 bases and the J gene end by 2 bases; junction bases not matched to a gene: 8. In DNA, the CDR3 is TGTGCCAGCAGCGCCAGGGACTACGACGCCTACAATGAGCAGTTCTTC. Amino acids: CASSARDYDAYNEQFF.

The rearrangement uses TRBV9 and TRBJ1-1; possibly TRBD1 for D (5 bases). The CDR3 has 14 residues. Per germline, CDR1 SGDLS and CDR2 YYNGEE. V was pared by 2 bases and J by 4 bases, with 12 bases between. This CDR3 is CASSVLGETTEAFF. CDR3 coding DNA: TGTGCCAGCAGCGTTCTGGGGGAGACCACTGAAGCTTTCTTT.

The table lists this clone with a few counts. The chain is built from TRBV14 and TRBJ1-1, with 8 bases matching TRBD1. The CDR3 contains 17 residues. V dropped 4 bases and J dropped 0; count of bases not matched to a gene: 10. Germline V lookup: CDR1 SGHDN, CDR2 FVKESK. CDR3 residues: CASSRPGTGDMNTEAFF. DNA for the CDR3: TGTGCCAGCAGCCGCCCAGGGACAGGCGACATGAACACTGAAGCTTTCTTT.

The genes are TRBV6-5 and TRBJ2-2; a possible D gene is TRBD1 (6 bases). The CDR3 spans 15 residues. Trimming took 5 bases from V and 7 from J, leaving 17 bases between them. Germline V gene data show CDR1 as MNHEY and CDR2 as SVGAGI. CDR3 nucleotide sequence: TGTGCCAGCAGTGGTAACAGGGTTAGGAGCGGGGAGCTGTTTTTT. This sequence encodes CASSGNRVRSGELFF.

The chain links TRBV28 to TRBJ2-1; D is uncertain. Trimming took 3 bases from V and 6 from J, leaving 24 bases between them. CDR1 and CDR2 (germline): MDHEN, SYDVKM. The CDR3 sequence is 18 residues long. CDR3 amino acids: CASSFIEPRILGINEQFF. The CDR3, as DNA: TGTGCCAGCAGTTTTATAGAGCCCAGGATCCTAGGGATCAATGAGCAGTTCTTC.